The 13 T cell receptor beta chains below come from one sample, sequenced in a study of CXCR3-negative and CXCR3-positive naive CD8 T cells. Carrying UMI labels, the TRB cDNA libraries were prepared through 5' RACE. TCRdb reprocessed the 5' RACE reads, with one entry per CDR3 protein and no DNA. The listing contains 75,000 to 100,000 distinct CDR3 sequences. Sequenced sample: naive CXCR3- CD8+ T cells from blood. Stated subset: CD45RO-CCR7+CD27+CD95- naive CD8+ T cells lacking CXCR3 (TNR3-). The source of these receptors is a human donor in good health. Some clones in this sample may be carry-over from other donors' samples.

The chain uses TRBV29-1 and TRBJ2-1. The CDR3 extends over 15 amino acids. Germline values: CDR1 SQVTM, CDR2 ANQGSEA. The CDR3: CSVRMMARSGDEQFF.

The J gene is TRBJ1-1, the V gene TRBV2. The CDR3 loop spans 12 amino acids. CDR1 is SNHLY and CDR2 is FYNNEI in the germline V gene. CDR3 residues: CASSEGYTEAFF.

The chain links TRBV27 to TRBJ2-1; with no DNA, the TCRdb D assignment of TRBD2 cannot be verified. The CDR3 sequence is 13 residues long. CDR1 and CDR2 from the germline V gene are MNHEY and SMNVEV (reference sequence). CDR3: CASSLTSAGEQFF.

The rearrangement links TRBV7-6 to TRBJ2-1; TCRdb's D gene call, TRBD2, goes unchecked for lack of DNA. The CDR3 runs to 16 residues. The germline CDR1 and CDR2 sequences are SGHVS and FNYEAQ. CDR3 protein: CASSQKTSGSHNEQFF.

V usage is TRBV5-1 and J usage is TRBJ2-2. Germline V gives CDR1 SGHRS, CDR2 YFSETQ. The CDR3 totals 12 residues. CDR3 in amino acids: CASSPRSGELFF.

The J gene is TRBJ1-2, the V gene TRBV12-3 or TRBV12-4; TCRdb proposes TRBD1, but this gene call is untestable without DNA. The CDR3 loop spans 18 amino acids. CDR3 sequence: CASSPQLGQPVLLYGYTF.

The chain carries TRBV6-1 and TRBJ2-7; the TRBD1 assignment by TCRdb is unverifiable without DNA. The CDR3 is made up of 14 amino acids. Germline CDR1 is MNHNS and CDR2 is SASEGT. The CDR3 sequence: CASSEETGFYEQYF.

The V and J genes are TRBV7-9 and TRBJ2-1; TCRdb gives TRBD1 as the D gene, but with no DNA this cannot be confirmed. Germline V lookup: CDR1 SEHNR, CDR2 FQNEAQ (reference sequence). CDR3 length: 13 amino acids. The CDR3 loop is CASSSSGAVEQFF.

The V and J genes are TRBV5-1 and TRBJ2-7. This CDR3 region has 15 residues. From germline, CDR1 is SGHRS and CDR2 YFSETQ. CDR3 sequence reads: CASSLARPPDYEQYF.

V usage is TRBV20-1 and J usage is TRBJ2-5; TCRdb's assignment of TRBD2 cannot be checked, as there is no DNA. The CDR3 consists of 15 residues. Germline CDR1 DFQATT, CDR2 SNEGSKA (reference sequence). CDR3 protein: CSATGTSGTQETQYF.

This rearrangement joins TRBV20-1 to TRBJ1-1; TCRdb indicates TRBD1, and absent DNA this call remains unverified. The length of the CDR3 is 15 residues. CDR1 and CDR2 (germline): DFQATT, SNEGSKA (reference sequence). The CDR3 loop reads CSAREGTDLRTEAFF.

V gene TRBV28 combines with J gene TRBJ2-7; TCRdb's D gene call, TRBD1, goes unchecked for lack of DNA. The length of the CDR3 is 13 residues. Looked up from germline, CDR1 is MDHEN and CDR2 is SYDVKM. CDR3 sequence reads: CASSSWGGNEQYF.

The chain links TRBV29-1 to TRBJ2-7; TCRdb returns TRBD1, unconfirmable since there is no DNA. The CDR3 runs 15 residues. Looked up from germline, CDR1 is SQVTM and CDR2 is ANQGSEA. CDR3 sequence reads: CSVEESDRGTYEQYF.